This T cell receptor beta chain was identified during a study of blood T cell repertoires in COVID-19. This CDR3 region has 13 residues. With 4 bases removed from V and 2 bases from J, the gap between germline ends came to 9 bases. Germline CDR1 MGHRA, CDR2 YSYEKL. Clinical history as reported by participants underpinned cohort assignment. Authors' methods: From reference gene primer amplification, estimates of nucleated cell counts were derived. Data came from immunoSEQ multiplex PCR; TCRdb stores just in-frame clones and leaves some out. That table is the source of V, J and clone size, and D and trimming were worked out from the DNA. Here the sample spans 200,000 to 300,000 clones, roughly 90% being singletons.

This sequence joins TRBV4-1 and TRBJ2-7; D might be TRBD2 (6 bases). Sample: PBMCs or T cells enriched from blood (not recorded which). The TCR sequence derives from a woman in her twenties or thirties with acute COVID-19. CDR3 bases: TGCGCCAGCAGCCCGGGACTTACCTACGAGCAGTACTTC. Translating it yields CASSPGLTYEQYF.